This record covers a single TCR beta chain. The antigen is undetermined. This sample is part of a study of T cells after posttransplantation cyclophosphamide. Notes on the study in general: Recipient CMV seropositivity and CMV reactivation strongly tracked TRB clonality. Later post-transplant blood repertoires were often dominated by donor CD8+ memory clones. TRB overlap between skin or GI tissue T cells and blood was limited.

The V segment lost 5 bases and the J segment 5 bases; nucleotides outside the gene matches: 7. The CDR3 totals 15 residues. Germline V gene lookup returns CDR1 SEHNR and CDR2 FQNEAQ (reference sequence). This related bone marrow graft donor gave peripheral blood on the day of marrow donation. Here immunoSEQ multiplex PCR was the method, and the copy in TCRdb shows in-frame clones only, minus some. The sample includes approximately 40,000 clones, none of them occurring once. The origin of this receptor is a man between 35 and 55 years old in good health, CMV-negative, and a related stem cell transplant donor. The sequenced material came from PBMCs. V and J are TRBV7-9 and TRBJ2-5; 11 bases align to TRBD2. The CDR3 protein is CASSVTSGTVETQYF. DNA of the CDR3: TGTGCCAGCAGCGTGACTAGCGGGACGGTTGAGACCCAGTACTTC.